The sequence of this T cell receptor (beta chain) was determined in a study of T cells after yellow fever vaccination. Study-wide results and caveats: Contaminants from the bulk population, in the form of abundant clonotypes, could be found in FACS-sorted repertoires. Once the booster was given, most primary-vaccination clones reappeared, at approximately 97% for CD4 and over 75% for CD8.

In making TCR cDNA, 5'RACE template switching added a universal primer site and UMIs to it. TCRdb independently ran MiXCR on the 5' RACE reads; one entry per CDR3 protein. The sample includes about 580,000 distinct CDR3 sequences, less than 20% of them seen just once. About this clonotype: Its matching antigen is unknown.

The CDR3 covers 15 residues. Germline lookup yields CDR1 SGHRS and CDR2 YFSETQ. V lost 4 bases, J lost 0 bases, and 11 bases lay in between. V and J are TRBV5-1 and TRBJ1-5; TRBD1 is a possible D gene (6 bases). Material: PBMCs, obtained around 5 days after the first yellow fever vaccination. The source is a young man who received the YFV17D yellow fever vaccine. The CDR3 spells CASSEQGVSNQPQHF. The CDR3 nucleotides read TGCGCCAGCAGCGAACAGGGAGTTAGCAATCAGCCCCAGCATTTT. The variable domain in full, completed from reference TRBV5-1 and TRBJ1-5, reads KAGVTQTPRYLIKTRGQQVTLSCSPISGHRSVSWYQQTPGQGLQFLFEYFSETQRNKGNFPGRFSGRQFSNSRSEMNVSTLELGDSALYLCASSEQGVSNQPQHFGDGTRLSIL.